Listed below are T cell receptor beta chains from one sample, sequenced in a study of liver allograft versus peripheral blood T cells. MiXCR was run by TCRdb on the reads, yielding one entry per CDR3 protein. The table has roughly 250 distinct CDR3 sequences, 15% to 20% seen once. These TCRs come from a human patient who had a liver transplant. The graft donor may be the source of some T cells. Both conserved end residues are part of each CDR3. A D gene is named only where the DNA matches it firmly. Clone size is given for some rows only: seen once, a few or many times, or a class if the clone is expanded.

J | V | size | D | CDR3 | DNA
TRBJ2-1 | TRBV27 | hyperexpanded | . | CASSLGGSYNEQFF | TGTGCCAGCAGTTTAGGGGGGAGCTACAATGAGCAGTTCTTC
TRBJ2-7 | TRBV12-3/TRBV12-4 | medium-sized | . | CASSLVGDPVRYEQYF | TGTGCCAGCAGTTTAGTAGGGGACCCCGTACGCTACGAGCAGTACTTC
TRBJ1-1 | TRBV15 | . | . | CATSVWAGTSGTEAFF | TGTGCCACCAGCGTCTGGGCTGGGACAAGCGGGACTGAAGCTTTCTTT
TRBJ2-1 | TRBV9 | . | TRBD2 | CASSSSGGASYNEQFF | TGTGCCAGCAGCTCAAGCGGGGGGGCCTCCTACAATGAGCAGTTCTTC
TRBJ1-5 | TRBV28 | . | . | CASTPGTRGLQPQHF | TGTGCCAGCACCCCAGGCACCCGGGGGCTTCAGCCCCAGCATTTT
TRBJ2-6 | TRBV19 | . | . | CASSIGRQTGANVLTF | TGTGCCAGTAGTATCGGTCGCCAAACTGGGGCCAACGTCCTGACTTTC
TRBJ1-2 | TRBV29-1 | large | . | CSVPESGYTF | TGCAGCGTTCCTGAGTCGGGCTACACCTTC
TRBJ1-5 | TRBV12-5 | medium-sized | TRBD1 | CASGGTGAGDQPQHF | TGTGCTAGTGGCGGAACAGGGGCCGGCGATCAGCCCCAGCATTTT
TRBJ1-2 | TRBV18 | few | TRBD1 | CASSPGTGFGYTF | TGTGCCAGCTCACCAGGGACAGGGTTTGGCTACACCTTC
TRBJ1-1 | TRBV29-1 | hyperexpanded | . | CSVEAGKRGTEAFF | TGCAGCGTTGAAGCTGGAAAAAGGGGCACTGAAGCTTTCTTT
TRBJ1-2 | TRBV7-9 | few | . | CASSSRKPSYQDGYTF | TGTGCCAGCAGCTCTCGAAAGCCCTCCTATCAGGATGGCTACACCTTC
TRBJ1-5 | TRBV7-2 | medium-sized | . | CASSSLGSQPQHF | TGTGCCAGCAGCTCTTTGGGGAGTCAGCCCCAGCATTTT
TRBJ2-5 | TRBV6-6 | medium-sized | . | CASSYAGAQETQYF | TGTGCCAGCAGTTACGCGGGGGCACAAGAGACCCAGTACTTC
TRBJ2-5 | TRBV30 | medium-sized | . | CAWSGGAHQETQYF | TGTGCCTGGAGTGGGGGGGCCCATCAAGAGACCCAGTACTTC
TRBJ2-1 | TRBV7-9 | medium-sized | TRBD1 | CASSQGQGKDNEQFF | TGTGCCAGCAGCCAAGGACAGGGGAAAGATAATGAGCAGTTCTTC
TRBJ2-2 | TRBV19 | few | TRBD2 | CASSPSGALTGELFF | TGTGCCAGTAGTCCCAGCGGGGCCCTCACCGGGGAGCTGTTTTTT
TRBJ2-3 | TRBV28 | once | . | CASSSYTSHLQDTQYF | TGTGCCAGCAGTTCATACACTAGTCATTTACAAGATACGCAGTATTTT
TRBJ1-3 | TRBV25-1 | medium-sized | . | CASSQTGFAGNTIYF | TGTGCCAGCAGCCAAACAGGGTTCGCTGGAAACACCATATATTTT
TRBJ2-7 | TRBV25-1 | . | . | CASSEYNGASYYEQYF | TGTGCCAGCAGTGAATATAACGGCGCCAGCTACTACGAGCAGTACTTC
TRBJ1-1 | TRBV30 | medium-sized | TRBD1 | CGTGETEAFF | TGTGGGACAGGGGAAACTGAAGCTTTCTTT
TRBJ2-7 | TRBV6-1 | hyperexpanded | . | CASTERKTLHEQYF | TGTGCCAGCACCGAGAGGAAGACGCTACACGAGCAGTACTTC
TRBJ1-5 | TRBV28 | medium-sized | . | CAATGVGDNQPQHF | TGTGCCGCCACTGGGGTCGGGGACAATCAGCCCCAGCATTTT
TRBJ2-5 | TRBV6-5 | medium-sized | TRBD2 | CASRIGLAGGETQYF | TGTGCCAGCAGAATCGGACTAGCGGGAGGAGAGACCCAGTACTTC
TRBJ1-1 | TRBV6-6 | large | . | CASSSVLQIMNTEAFF | TGTGCCAGCAGTTCAGTCCTACAGATCATGAACACTGAAGCTTTCTTT
TRBJ2-1 | TRBV12-3/TRBV12-4 | medium-sized | TRBD2 | CASSPPGLAGVSSYNEQFF | TGTGCCAGCAGTCCACCCGGGCTAGCGGGGGTAAGCTCCTACAATGAGCAGTTCTTC
TRBJ1-2 | TRBV9 | . | TRBD1 | CASSAGTGSVPGYTF | TGTGCCAGCAGCGCCGGGACAGGGAGTGTGCCTGGCTACACCTTC
TRBJ2-1 | TRBV5-6 | large | TRBD2 | CASSRWAGDEQFF | TGTGCCAGCAGCCGGTGGGCGGGAGATGAGCAGTTCTTC
TRBJ1-2 | TRBV30 | medium-sized | TRBD1 | CACTDRGYGYTF | TGTGCCTGCACGGACAGGGGGTATGGCTACACCTTC
TRBJ1-2 | TRBV5-4 | large | . | CASRSGQNNYGYTF | TGTGCCAGCAGGTCAGGACAAAATAACTATGGCTACACCTTC
TRBJ1-1 | TRBV2 | . | . | CASPWGDTEAFF | TGTGCCAGCCCTTGGGGGGATACTGAAGCTTTCTTT
TRBJ2-7 | TRBV14 | medium-sized | TRBD1 | CASSQVSGGYEQYF | TGTGCCAGCAGCCAAGTCTCAGGGGGCTACGAGCAGTACTTC
TRBJ2-1 | TRBV11-2 | few | TRBD2 | CASSLVTSGRVNEQFF | TGTGCCAGCAGCTTAGTAACTAGCGGGAGGGTCAATGAGCAGTTCTTC
TRBJ1-2 | TRBV29-1 | . | . | CSVQVQANYGYTF | TGCAGCGTTCAAGTACAGGCTAACTATGGCTACACCTTC
TRBJ1-2 | TRBV24-1 | hyperexpanded | TRBD1 | CATFGDRGTGGYGYTF | TGTGCCACCTTCGGGGACAGGGGGACGGGAGGATATGGCTACACCTTC
TRBJ1-1 | TRBV19 | hyperexpanded | . | CASSKRKGVKMTEAFF | TGTGCCAGTAGTAAGAGAAAGGGGGTTAAAATGACTGAAGCTTTCTTT
TRBJ1-1 | TRBV27 | . | TRBD1 | CASNPGGNTEAFF | TGTGCCAGCAACCCAGGGGGAAACACTGAAGCTTTCTTT
TRBJ2-1 | TRBV6-2/TRBV6-3 | . | TRBD2 | CASRIGLAGDNEQFF | TGTGCCAGCAGAATCGGACTAGCGGGGGACAATGAGCAGTTCTTC
TRBJ2-1 | TRBV7-9 | once | . | CPSSSSSHNEQFF | TGTCCCAGCAGCTCCTCGTCTCACAATGAGCAGTTCTTC
TRBJ2-1 | TRBV20-1 | . | TRBD2 | CSARYRLAYGEQFF | TGCAGTGCTAGATACCGACTAGCGTACGGGGAGCAGTTCTTC
TRBJ2-7 | TRBV27 | large | . | CAPPKDRALSYEQYF | TGTGCGCCCCCCAAGGACAGAGCCCTCTCCTACGAGCAGTACTTC
TRBJ2-1 | TRBV25-1 | . | TRBD2 | CASSLAGDLNEQFF | TGTGCCAGCAGTCTAGCGGGGGACCTCAATGAGCAGTTCTTC
TRBJ1-1 | TRBV2 | medium-sized | . | CASTALEGATMNTEAFF | TGTGCCAGCACCGCTTTGGAAGGGGCGACCATGAACACTGAAGCTTTCTTT
TRBJ2-1 | TRBV7-2 | large | . | CASSLKGLSSYNEQFF | TGTGCCAGCAGCTTGAAAGGTCTGAGCTCCTACAATGAGCAGTTCTTC
TRBJ1-2 | TRBV20-1 | medium-sized | . | CSARDNLVANYGYTF | TGCAGTGCTAGAGATAATTTGGTAGCTAACTATGGCTACACCTTC
TRBJ1-1 | TRBV5-6 | large | TRBD1 | CASTRGLGQMNTEAFF | TGTGCCAGCACAAGAGGACTGGGACAGATGAACACTGAAGCTTTCTTT
TRBJ1-1 | TRBV19 | large | . | CASSPERGMNTEAFF | TGTGCCAGTAGTCCGGAAAGGGGAATGAACACTGAAGCTTTCTTT
TRBJ1-6 | TRBV12-3/TRBV12-4 | many | . | CASSFGGNSPLHF | TGTGCCAGCAGTTTCGGCGGCAATTCACCCCTCCACTTT
TRBJ2-7 | TRBV28 | . | . | CASSLSAGLREQYF | TGTGCCAGCAGTTTATCGGCAGGGTTGAGAGAGCAGTACTTC
TRBJ1-2 | TRBV27 | large | . | CASSWGRSYGYTF | TGTGCCAGCAGTTGGGGACGGAGTTATGGCTACACCTTC
TRBJ1-1 | TRBV27 | many | . | CASSLGGMNTEAFF | TGTGCCAGCAGTTTAGGGGGGATGAACACTGAAGCTTTCTTT
TRBJ2-1 | TRBV19 | large | TRBD2 | CASSILWTSGLYNEQFF | TGTGCCAGTAGTATCCTATGGACTAGCGGACTCTACAATGAGCAGTTCTTC
TRBJ1-1 | TRBV29-1 | large | . | CSVDTGRLNTEAFF | TGCAGCGTGGATACAGGGAGACTGAACACTGAAGCTTTCTTT
TRBJ2-2 | TRBV19 | few | . | CASSIASTGELFF | TGTGCCAGTAGTATTGCCTCTACCGGGGAGCTGTTTTTT
TRBJ1-2 | TRBV29-1 | large | TRBD1 | CSGQGANYGYTF | TGCAGCGGACAGGGGGCTAACTATGGCTACACCTTC
TRBJ2-5 | TRBV6-1 | . | . | CATGLGQETQYF | TGTGCCACCGGACTGGGCCAAGAGACCCAGTACTTC